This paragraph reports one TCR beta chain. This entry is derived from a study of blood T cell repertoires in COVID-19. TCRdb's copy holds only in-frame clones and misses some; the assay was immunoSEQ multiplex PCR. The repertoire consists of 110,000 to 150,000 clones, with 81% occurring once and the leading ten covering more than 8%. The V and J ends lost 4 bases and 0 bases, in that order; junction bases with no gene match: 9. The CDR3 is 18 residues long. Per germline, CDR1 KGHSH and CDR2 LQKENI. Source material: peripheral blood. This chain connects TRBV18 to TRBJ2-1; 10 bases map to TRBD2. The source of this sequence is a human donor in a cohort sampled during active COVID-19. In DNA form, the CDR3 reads TGTGCCAGCTCACTCTTTCTAGCGGGAGAGAGCTCCTACAATGAGCAGTTCTTC. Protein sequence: CASSLFLAGESSYNEQFF.